The 10 T cell receptor beta chains below all came from one sample that was sequenced in a study of blood T cell repertoires in COVID-19 (TCRdb year 2020). Libraries were constructed by the immunoSEQ multiplex PCR assay. Held by TCRdb, this immuneACCESS table contains in-frame sequences only and omits some clones. Under half of the omission traces to an unresolved V gene where checked; the cause of the rest is unknown. The sample includes 250,000 or so clones, with 89% observed a single time. The ten most abundant clones make up less than 5% of the sample. Sequencing used peripheral blood. The receptors stem from a woman aged 40-49 years who had recovered from COVID-19.

The V gene is TRBV7-9, the J gene TRBJ2-7; 9 bases fit TRBD1. Germline V gene lookup returns CDR1 SEHNR and CDR2 FQNEAQ (reference sequence). The CDR3 covers 16 residues. V lost 4 bases to trimming and J lost 0 bases; unmatched junction nucleotides: 7. CDR3 sequence reads: CASSSRQGGSSYEQYF. CDR3 DNA sequence: TGTGCCAGCAGCTCCCGACAGGGGGGGAGCTCCTACGAGCAGTACTTC.

The chain couples TRBV5-4 to TRBJ2-3, with D perhaps matching TRBD1 (5 bases). This CDR3 has 14 amino acids. Germline-derived CDR1 and CDR2 are SGHNT and YYREEE (reference sequence). Trimming took off 0 bases at V and 0 bases at J, with 5 bases between the two ends. The CDR3: CASSLEGSTDTQYF. The CDR3 DNA follows: TGTGCCAGCAGCTTGGAGGGGAGCACAGATACGCAGTATTTT. The entire variable domain, with the rest obtained from reference TRBV5-4 and TRBJ2-3, is as follows: ETGVTQSPTHLIKTRGQQVTLRCSSQSGHNTVSWYQQALGQGPQFIFQYYREEENGRGNFPPRFSGLQFPNYSSELNVNALELDDSALYLCASSLEGSTDTQYFGPGTRLTVL.

The CDR3 DNA is TGCGCCAGCAGCCAGGGCGTAACGGGCGGTGAGCAGTTCTTC. Translating gives CASSQGVTGGEQFF. V gene TRBV5-1 combines with J gene TRBJ2-1; TRBD1 might be the D (5 bases). Germline V gene data show CDR1 as SGHRS and CDR2 as YFSETQ. The CDR3 loop spans 14 amino acids. V lost 4 bases and J 9 bases, leaving 17 bases between the germline ends.

V and J are TRBV6-2 or TRBV6-3 and TRBJ1-3; no reliable D call. This CDR3 has 15 residues. CDR1 and CDR2 from the germline V gene are MNHEY and SVGEGT. V gave up 2 bases and J gave up 0 bases, with 8 bases separating them. The CDR3 DNA reads as TGTGCCAGCAGTTACAGGCGGAACTCTGGAAACACCATATATTTT. It encodes CASSYRRNSGNTIYF.

CDR3: CASSLLDSIQYF. The CDR3 bases are TGTGCCAGCAGTTTACTCGACAGTATTCAGTACTTC. The rearrangement uses TRBV28 and TRBJ2-4; maybe TRBD1 (5 bases). V was pared by 2 bases and J by 10 bases, with 9 bases between. Germline CDR1 MDHEN, CDR2 SYDVKM. This CDR3 has 12 amino acids.

This clone was detected once. J is TRBJ2-1 and V is TRBV9, with 9 bases aligning to TRBD2. The CDR3 runs 16 residues. Germline assignment: CDR1 SGDLS and CDR2 YYNGEE. Losses at the gene ends were 0 bases for V and 10 bases for J; bases not matched to a gene: 11. Written as DNA, the CDR3 is TGTGCCAGCAGCGTAGCTAACGGACTAGCGTTAGAGGAGCAGTTCTTC. As protein: CASSVANGLALEEQFF.

About this clone itself: The same CDR3 can be traced to other DNA sequences in this sample. The chain recombines TRBV3-1 (or the pseudogene TRBV3-2) with TRBJ1-1; D call uncertain. CDR3 length: 13 residues. From germline, CDR1 is LGHDT and CDR2 YNNKEL (reference sequence). V was pared by 1 base and J by 1 base, with 4 bases between. In nucleotides, the CDR3 is TGTGCCAGCAGCCAAGCGGGGAACACTGAAGCTTTCTTT. The encoded protein is CASSQAGNTEAFF.

The chain carries TRBV28 and TRBJ2-5, with 7 bases that match TRBD2. The V gene's germline CDR1 is MDHEN and CDR2 SYDVKM. CDR3 length: 14 amino acids. The V and J ends lost 3 bases and 2 bases, in that order; junction bases with no gene match: 3. CDR3 nucleotides: TGTGCCAGCAGTTTGGAGGGAGGGCAAGAGACCCAGTACTTC. Amino acids: CASSLEGGQETQYF.

V gene TRBV12-5 combines with J gene TRBJ2-5; D not certain. The CDR3 consists of 17 residues. With 0 bases removed from V and 5 bases from J, the gap between germline ends came to 19 bases. Looked up from germline, CDR1 is LGHNT and CDR2 is FRNRAP. The CDR3 loop is CASGLVLAVDGWETQYF. CDR3 coding DNA: TGTGCTAGTGGTTTGGTACTGGCGGTAGACGGCTGGGAGACCCAGTACTTC.

This chain uses TRBV12-5 with TRBJ1-1; TRBD1 agrees at 9 bases. Germline trimming cut 11 bases from V and 1 base from J; bases unmatched to any gene: 5. Germline CDR1 reads LGHNT; CDR2 reads FRNRAP. There are 13 residues in the CDR3. The chain's CDR3 is CAGQGPSNTEAFF. CDR3 nucleotides: TGTGCTGGACAGGGGCCATCGAACACTGAAGCTTTCTTT.